The entry below gives a single T cell receptor beta chain sequence along with its context. Its antigen target is currently unknown. The record originates from a study of synovial regulatory T cells in juvenile arthritis (dated by TCRdb to about 2015). The study in broad terms: Among sequenced patients, a few were therapy-naive, one received methotrexate plus infliximab, over five received methotrexate, and one had no treatment information. TCR repertoire comparisons included Treg and Teff subsets from fewer than twelve JIA patients with active disease. TCRbeta CDR3 repertoires of blood iaTreg cells, other blood Treg cells and synovial fluid Treg cells from matched patient samples were compared in the study. Effector T cell subsets were also sequenced in the study cohort for comparisons, but only blood and synovial fluid Treg cells are covered by the Treg dataset alone.

Library preparation was by the immunoSEQ multiplex PCR assay. Adaptive Biotechnologies carried out the TCRbeta CDR3 sequencing. The authors processed their data as follows. Repertoire similarity was assessed with the Chao-modified Jaccard index and with the median clonotype overlap from 200 random subsamples of equal sample size. Similarity analyses used either productive nucleotide sequences or in silico-translated amino acid sequences. Hierarchical clustering with single linkage and t-SNE based on Chao-modified Jaccard distances were applied for the comparison of repertoires. Repertoire diversity was measured with the Renyi index after sample size normalisation across a range of alpha values. TCRdb's version of the immuneACCESS table is confined to in-frame rearrangements and falls short of the full clone set. An unresolved V gene accounts for under half of the shortfall where checked; the remainder is of unknown origin. The DNA was the basis for D and trimming; V, J and clone size are from that table. The table for this sample lists a few thousand clones. The top ten constitute roughly 13% of the sample.

Points the paper makes about the study in general: Across patients, iaTreg TCR repertoires were largely private, and these iaTreg repertoires partially overlapped with synovial Teff and blood CPL repertoires. More CDR3 sequences were shared by synovial Treg cells with iaTreg cells than with other blood Treg cells, and a closer relation was confirmed by Chao-Jaccard similarity.

From the germline V gene, CDR1 is SQVTM and CDR2 is ANQGSEA. Measured from the cysteine to the phenylalanine, the CDR3 is 13 residues long. No DNA was logged. For each patient with active arthritis, synovial fluid was collected together with matched peripheral blood, and this synovial fluid made up the synovial samples. TCR repertoire donors were some 11 juvenile idiopathic arthritis patients with active disease who had not reached inactive disease, 3 polyarticular and 8 oligoarticular. A median age of roughly 12 years (range about 2.4-25) and a median disease duration of around seven years (range 0.2-19.1) were recorded for the TCR-sequenced patients. FOXP3 TSDR demethylation comparable to that of blood and healthy-donor Treg cells was observed in synovial Treg cells, supporting bona fide regulatory lineage commitment. Samples for TCR repertoire analysis came from two centres in Italy.

This clonotype was sampled from a donor aged 2-30 years with juvenile idiopathic arthritis. What was sequenced was Treg cells from the synovium. The chain joins TRBV29-1 to TRBJ2-3. The CDR3 region reads CSVGHFGTDTQYF.